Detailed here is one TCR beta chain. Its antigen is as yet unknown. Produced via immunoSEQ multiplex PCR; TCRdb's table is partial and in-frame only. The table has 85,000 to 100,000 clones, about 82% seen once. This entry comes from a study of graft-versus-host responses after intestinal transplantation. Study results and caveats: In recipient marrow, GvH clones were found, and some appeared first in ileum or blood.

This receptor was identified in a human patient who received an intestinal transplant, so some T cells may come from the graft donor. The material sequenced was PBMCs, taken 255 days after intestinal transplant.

The CDR3 region is CASSFLGETQYF. In DNA, the CDR3 is TGTGCCAGTAGTTTCCTAGGGGAGACCCAGTACTTC. V and J are TRBV19 and TRBJ2-5; no reliable D call. The CDR3 consists of 12 residues. The germline V gene has CDR1 LNHDA and CDR2 SQIVND (reference sequence). Trimming pared 5 bases from V and 5 bases from J, leaving 9 bases between.